Below are 14 T cell receptor beta chains sequenced from a single sample in a study of cytomegalovirus exposure and HLA in healthy donors. The PCR was carried out with 60 Vbeta primers and 13 Jbeta primers. Sequencing was performed with immunoSEQ multiplex PCR; in TCRdb, only in-frame clones are kept and a portion is missing. The sample comprises about 130,000 clones, about 80% of which are singletons, and more than 3.5% rests with the top ten. The sequenced sample was PBMCs. Every receptor here comes from a woman between 40 and 55 years old in good health and CMV-seropositive.

V usage is TRBV5-6 and J usage is TRBJ2-7; 10 bases map to TRBD2. This CDR3 is 14 amino acids long. The trim removed 2 bases at V and 5 bases at J, leaving 4 bases unmatched. Looked up from germline, CDR1 is SGHDT and CDR2 is YYEEEE. In nucleotides, the CDR3 is TGTGCCAGCAGCTTTTCCCTAGCGGGAGACGAGCAGTACTTC. Protein product: CASSFSLAGDEQYF.

The rearrangement joins TRBV27 to TRBJ2-7, with 11 bases fitting TRBD1. V trimming: 6 bases; J trimming: 5 bases; junction bases outside the gene matches: 9. The length of the CDR3 is 15 residues. Germline V CDR1 and CDR2: MNHEY, SMNVEV (reference sequence). In nucleotides, the CDR3 is TGTGCCAGCAGCTCTCCGGACAGGGGGCACCACGAGCAGTACTTC. Translated, it gives CASSSPDRGHHEQYF.

V gene TRBV2 combines with J gene TRBJ1-3, with D unclear. There are 16 residues in the CDR3. CDR1 SNHLY and CDR2 FYNNEI come from the germline V gene. With 0 bases removed from V and 1 base from J, the gap between germline ends came to 10 bases. The CDR3 region is CASSEALRGSGNTIYF. The CDR3 coding sequence is TGTGCCAGCAGTGAAGCGCTTCGGGGTTCTGGAAACACCATATATTTT. Complete variable domain (other parts from reference TRBV2 and TRBJ1-3): EPEVTQTPSHQVTQMGQEVILRCVPISNHLYFYWYRQILGQKVEFLVSFYNNEISEKSEIFDDQFSVERPDGSNFTLKIRSTKLEDSAMYFCASSEALRGSGNTIYFGEGSWLTVV.

V gene TRBV28 combines with J gene TRBJ2-7, with 11 bases matching TRBD1. This CDR3 has 13 amino acids. With V trimmed by 3 bases and J by 6 bases, 1 base remained unmatched. The germline V gene has CDR1 MDHEN and CDR2 SYDVKM. CDR3 sequence reads: CASSFGTGGEQYF. In nucleotides, the CDR3 is TGTGCCAGCAGTTTTGGGACAGGGGGCGAGCAGTACTTC. Full variable domain (missing parts from reference TRBV28 and TRBJ2-7): DVKVTQSSRYLVKRTGEKVFLECVQDMDHENMFWYRQDPGLGLRLIYFSYDVKMKEKGDIPEGYSVSREKKERFSLILESASTNQTSMYLCASSFGTGGEQYFGPGTRLTVT.

The rearrangement uses TRBV7-9 and TRBJ2-2; TRBD2 matches 9 bases. CDR1 and CDR2 (germline): SEHNR, FQNEAQ (reference sequence). The trim removed 4 bases at V and 6 bases at J, leaving 9 bases unmatched. The CDR3 has 16 residues. The CDR3 sequence is CASSSRLAGVAGELFF. For the CDR3, the DNA is TGTGCCAGCAGCTCCCGATTAGCGGGAGTTGCCGGGGAGCTGTTTTTT.

The rearrangement joins TRBV19 to TRBJ2-3; D call uncertain. CDR1 is LNHDA and CDR2 is SQIVND in the germline V gene (reference sequence). The CDR3 runs 13 residues. V lost 6 bases and J lost 4, with 11 bases in between. This CDR3 is CASSPIAPDTQYF. CDR3 bases: TGTGCCAGTAGCCCGATAGCCCCAGATACGCAGTATTTT.

The rearrangement joins TRBV28 to TRBJ2-7; possibly TRBD1 for D (6 bases). Trimming cost V 1 base and J 3 bases, with 13 bases left between them. Germline CDR1 is MDHEN and CDR2 is SYDVKM. There are 15 residues in the CDR3. CDR3 in DNA: TGTGCCAGCAGTTTATCAGGGGCCACCAGCTACGAGCAGTACTTC. Amino acids: CASSLSGATSYEQYF.

The CDR3 protein is CASSEQGVGDTQYF. CDR3 DNA sequence: TGTGCCAGTAGTGAACAGGGTGTTGGAGATACGCAGTATTTT. The chain uses TRBV19 and TRBJ2-3, with a possible D match to TRBD1 (6 bases). V shed 5 bases and J shed 5 bases, with 14 bases lying between them. CDR1 is LNHDA and CDR2 is SQIVND in the germline V gene (reference sequence). CDR3 size: 14 residues.

The chain uses TRBV14 and TRBJ1-3; D is perhaps TRBD1 (5 bases). This CDR3 is built from 16 residues. Deletions cut 5 bases from V and 3 bases from J, with 17 bases between. The V gene's germline CDR1 is SGHDN and CDR2 FVKESK. For the CDR3, the DNA is TGTGCCAGCAGCATCCTATCCGGGGGTGTTGGAAACACCATATATTTT. The encoded protein is CASSILSGGVGNTIYF.

The chain employs TRBV5-1 and TRBJ2-7; a weak D match, TRBD1 (5 bases). The germline CDR1 and CDR2 sequences are SGHRS and YFSETQ. The ends were cut back, 4 bases at V and 3 bases at J, with 11 bases in the middle. This CDR3 is built from 13 residues. The CDR3 DNA is TGCGCCAGCAGCCTAACAGGTTACTACGAGCAGTACTTC. This gives the protein CASSLTGYYEQYF.

This rearrangement joins TRBV9 to TRBJ1-1, with TRBD1 matching 7 bases. The CDR3 is 15 amino acids. Trimming at V came to 0 bases and at J to 3 bases, leaving 5 bases not matched to a gene. Germline lookup yields CDR1 SGDLS and CDR2 YYNGEE. The CDR3 reads CASSVEGRGDTEAFF. The CDR3 coding sequence is TGTGCCAGCAGCGTAGAGGGCAGGGGGGACACTGAAGCTTTCTTT.

V is TRBV7-2 and J is TRBJ2-7, with 9 bases matching TRBD1. This CDR3 contains 14 residues. V was pared by 5 bases and J by 5 bases, with 7 bases of the junction left unmatched. The germline V gene encodes CDR1 SGHTA and CDR2 FQGNSA. The CDR3 DNA is TGTGCCAGCAGCCCTTGGGGACAGGGAGACGAGCAGTACTTC. This gives the protein CASSPWGQGDEQYF.

This chain joins TRBV9 and TRBJ2-7; D possibly corresponds to TRBD1 (5 bases). The CDR3 totals 13 residues. Germline-derived CDR1 and CDR2 are SGDLS and YYNGEE. V lost 0 bases and J lost 2, with 6 bases in between. CDR3: CASSVGQPYEQYF. CDR3 coding DNA: TGTGCCAGCAGCGTAGGACAGCCCTACGAGCAGTACTTC.

On this clone: Without the conserved terminal phenylalanine or tryptophan, this CDR3 likely stems from a read error. The chain couples TRBV9 to TRBJ2-7, with D hard to call. V shed 0 bases and J shed 5 bases, with 9 bases lying between them. Germline assignment: CDR1 SGDLS and CDR2 YYNGEE. This CDR3 comprises 13 residues. The CDR3 is CASSVGADHEQYL. CDR3 nucleotides: TGTGCCAGCAGCGTAGGGGCAGACCACGAGCAGTACCTC.